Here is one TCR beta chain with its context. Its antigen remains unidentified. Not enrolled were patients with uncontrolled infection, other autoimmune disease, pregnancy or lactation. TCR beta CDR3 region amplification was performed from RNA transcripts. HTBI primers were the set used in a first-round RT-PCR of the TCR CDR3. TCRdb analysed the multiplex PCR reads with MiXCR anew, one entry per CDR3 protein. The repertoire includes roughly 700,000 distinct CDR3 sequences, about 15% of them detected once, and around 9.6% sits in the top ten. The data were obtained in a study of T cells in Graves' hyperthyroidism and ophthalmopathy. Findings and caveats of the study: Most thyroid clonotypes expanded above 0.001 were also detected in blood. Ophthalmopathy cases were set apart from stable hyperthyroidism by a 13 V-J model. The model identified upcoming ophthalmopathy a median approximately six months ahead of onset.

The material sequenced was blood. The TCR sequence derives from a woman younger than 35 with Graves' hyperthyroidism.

This chain's CDR3 is CASSRGQGWSGANVLTF. CDR3 DNA sequence: TGTGCCAGCAGCCGTGGACAGGGGTGGTCTGGGGCCAACGTCCTGACTTTC. The V call is TRBV14, the J call TRBJ2-6; 9 nucleotides align to TRBD1. The CDR3 runs 17 residues. V lost 4 bases and J lost 1; bases outside the gene matches: 5. CDR1 SGHDN and CDR2 FVKESK come from the germline V gene.